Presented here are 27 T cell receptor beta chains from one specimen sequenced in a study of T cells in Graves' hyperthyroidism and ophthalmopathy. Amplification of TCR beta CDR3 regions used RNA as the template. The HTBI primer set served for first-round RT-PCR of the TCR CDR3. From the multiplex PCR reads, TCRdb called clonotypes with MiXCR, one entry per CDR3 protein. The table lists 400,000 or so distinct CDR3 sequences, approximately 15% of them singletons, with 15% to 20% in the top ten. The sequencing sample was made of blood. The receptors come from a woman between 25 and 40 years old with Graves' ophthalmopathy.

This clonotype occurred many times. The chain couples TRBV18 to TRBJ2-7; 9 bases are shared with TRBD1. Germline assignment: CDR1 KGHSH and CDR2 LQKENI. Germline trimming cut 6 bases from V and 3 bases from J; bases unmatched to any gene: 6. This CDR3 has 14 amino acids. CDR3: CASSSGTGHYEQYF. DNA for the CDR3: TGTGCCAGCTCGTCCGGGACAGGGCACTACGAGCAGTACTTC.

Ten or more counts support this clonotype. The CDR3 coding sequence is TGTGCCAGCAGTGAAGTCGGCAATGAGCAGTTCTTC. As protein: CASSEVGNEQFF. The chain recombines TRBV12-3 or TRBV12-4 with TRBJ2-1; D is unresolved. The CDR3 consists of 12 residues. V lost 5 bases and J 6 bases, leaving 8 bases between the germline ends.

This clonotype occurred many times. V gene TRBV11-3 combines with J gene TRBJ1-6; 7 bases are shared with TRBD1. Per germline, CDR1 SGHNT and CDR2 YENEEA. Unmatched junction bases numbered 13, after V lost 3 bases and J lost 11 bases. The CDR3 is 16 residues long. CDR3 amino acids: CASSFRTGVGMAPLHF. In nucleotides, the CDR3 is TGTGCCAGCAGCTTTAGGACAGGCGTCGGGATGGCACCCCTCCACTTT.

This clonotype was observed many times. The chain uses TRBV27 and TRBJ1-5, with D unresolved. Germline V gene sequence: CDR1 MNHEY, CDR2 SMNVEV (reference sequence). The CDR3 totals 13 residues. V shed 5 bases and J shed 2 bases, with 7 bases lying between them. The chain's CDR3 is CASSVQGNQPQHF. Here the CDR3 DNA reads TGTGCCAGCAGTGTCCAGGGCAATCAGCCCCAGCATTTT.

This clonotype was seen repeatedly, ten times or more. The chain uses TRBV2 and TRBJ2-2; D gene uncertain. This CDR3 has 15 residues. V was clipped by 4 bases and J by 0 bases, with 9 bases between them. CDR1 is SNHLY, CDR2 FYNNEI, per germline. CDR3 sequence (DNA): TGTGCCAGCAGTGTAGAACAGACGAACACCGGGGAGCTGTTTTTT. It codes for CASSVEQTNTGELFF.

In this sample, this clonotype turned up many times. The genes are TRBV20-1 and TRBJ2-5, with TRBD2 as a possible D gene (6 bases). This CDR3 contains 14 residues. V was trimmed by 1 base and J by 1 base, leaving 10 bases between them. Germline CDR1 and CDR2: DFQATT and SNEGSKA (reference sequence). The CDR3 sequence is CSARGDFLQETQYF. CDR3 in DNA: TGCAGTGCTAGAGGGGACTTCCTCCAAGAGACCCAGTACTTC.

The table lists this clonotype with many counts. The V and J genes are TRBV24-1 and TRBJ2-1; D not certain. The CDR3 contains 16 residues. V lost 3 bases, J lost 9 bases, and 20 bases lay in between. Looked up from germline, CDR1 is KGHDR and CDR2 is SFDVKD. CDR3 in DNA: TGTGCCACCAGTGATCCATACCAAACCACAGATGTTGAGCAGTTCTTC. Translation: CATSDPYQTTDVEQFF.

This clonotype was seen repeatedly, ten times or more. This CDR3 reads CASSLGKLDTQYF. CDR3 in DNA: TGTGCCAGCTCGCTGGGGAAGTTAGATACGCAGTATTTT. This chain links TRBV18 with TRBJ2-3; D ambiguous. Germline CDR1 reads KGHSH; CDR2 reads LQKENI. The V end lost 6 bases, the J end lost 5 bases, and 12 bases lay between the germline ends. The CDR3 is 13 residues long. The full variable domain, in which reference TRBV18 and TRBJ2-3 provide the parts outside the CDR3, is NAGVMQNPRHLVRRRGQEARLRCSPMKGHSHVYWYRQLPEEGLKFMVYLQKENIIDESGMPKERFSAEFPKEGPSILRIQQVVRGDSAAYFCASSLGKLDTQYFGPGTRLTVL.

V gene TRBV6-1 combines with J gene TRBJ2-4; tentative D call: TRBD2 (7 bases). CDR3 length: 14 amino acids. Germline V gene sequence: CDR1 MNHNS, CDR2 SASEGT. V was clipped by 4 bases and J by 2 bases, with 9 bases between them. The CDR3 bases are TGTGCCAGCAGTGTCGGGGGGCCCAAAAACATTCAGTACTTC. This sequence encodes CASSVGGPKNIQYF.

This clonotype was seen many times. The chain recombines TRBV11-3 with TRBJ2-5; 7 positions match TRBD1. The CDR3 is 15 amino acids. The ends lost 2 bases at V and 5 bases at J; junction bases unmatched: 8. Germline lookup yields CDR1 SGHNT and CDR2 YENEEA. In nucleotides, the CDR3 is TGTGCCAGCAGCTTAACCAGGGGGTTCGGGGAGACCCAGTACTTC. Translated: CASSLTRGFGETQYF.

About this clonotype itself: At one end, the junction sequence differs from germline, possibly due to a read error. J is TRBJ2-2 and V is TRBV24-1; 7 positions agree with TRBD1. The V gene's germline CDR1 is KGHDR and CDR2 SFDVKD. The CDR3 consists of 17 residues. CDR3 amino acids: CAASSPRDSPNTGELFF. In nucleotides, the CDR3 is TGTGCCGCCAGTAGCCCTCGGGACAGCCCGAACACCGGGGAGCTGTTTTTT.

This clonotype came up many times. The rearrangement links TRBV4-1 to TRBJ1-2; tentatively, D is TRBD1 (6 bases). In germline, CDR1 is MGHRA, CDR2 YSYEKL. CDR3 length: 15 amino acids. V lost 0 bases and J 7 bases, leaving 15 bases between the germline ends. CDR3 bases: TGCGCCAGCAGCCAAGAGGGGGTTACAGGGATTGGCTACACCTTC. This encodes CASSQEGVTGIGYTF.

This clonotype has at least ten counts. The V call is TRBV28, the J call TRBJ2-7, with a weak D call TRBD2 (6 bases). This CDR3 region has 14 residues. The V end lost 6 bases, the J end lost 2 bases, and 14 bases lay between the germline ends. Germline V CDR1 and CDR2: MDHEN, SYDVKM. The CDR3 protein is CASRTGVNAYEQYF. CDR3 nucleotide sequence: TGTGCCAGCAGGACGGGAGTCAATGCCTACGAGCAGTACTTC.

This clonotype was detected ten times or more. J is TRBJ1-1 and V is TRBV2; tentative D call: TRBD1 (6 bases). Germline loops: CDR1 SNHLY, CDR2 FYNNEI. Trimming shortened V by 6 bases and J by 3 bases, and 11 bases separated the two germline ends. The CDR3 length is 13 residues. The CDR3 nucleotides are TGTGCCAGCAGAGAGACAGGAGACACTGAAGCTTTCTTT. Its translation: CASRETGDTEAFF. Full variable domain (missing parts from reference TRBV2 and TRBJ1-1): EPEVTQTPSHQVTQMGQEVILRCVPISNHLYFYWYRQILGQKVEFLVSFYNNEISEKSEIFDDQFSVERPDGSNFTLKIRSTKLEDSAMYFCASRETGDTEAFFGQGTRLTVV.

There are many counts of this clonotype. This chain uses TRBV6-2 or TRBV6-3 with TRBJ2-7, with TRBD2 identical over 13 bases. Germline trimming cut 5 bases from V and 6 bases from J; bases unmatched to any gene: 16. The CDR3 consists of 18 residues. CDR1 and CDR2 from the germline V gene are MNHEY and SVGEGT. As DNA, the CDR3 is TGTGCCAGCAGTCCCGCCCCCCCTGGACTAGCGGGGGAGGTCGAGCAGTACTTC. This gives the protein CASSPAPPGLAGEVEQYF.

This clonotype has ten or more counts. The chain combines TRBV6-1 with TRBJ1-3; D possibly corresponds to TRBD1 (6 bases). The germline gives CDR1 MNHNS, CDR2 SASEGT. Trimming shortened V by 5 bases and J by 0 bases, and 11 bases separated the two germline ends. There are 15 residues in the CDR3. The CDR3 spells CASSITGPSGNTIYF. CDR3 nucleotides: TGTGCCAGCAGTATTACAGGGCCCTCTGGAAACACCATATATTTT.

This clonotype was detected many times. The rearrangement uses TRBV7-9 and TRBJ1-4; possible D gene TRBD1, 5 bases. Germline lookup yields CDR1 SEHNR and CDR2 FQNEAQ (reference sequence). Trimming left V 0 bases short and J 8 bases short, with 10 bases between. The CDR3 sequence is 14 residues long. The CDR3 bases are TGTGCCAGCAGCTTAGCGGCGGGGGAAGAAAAACTGTTTTTT. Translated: CASSLAAGEEKLFF.

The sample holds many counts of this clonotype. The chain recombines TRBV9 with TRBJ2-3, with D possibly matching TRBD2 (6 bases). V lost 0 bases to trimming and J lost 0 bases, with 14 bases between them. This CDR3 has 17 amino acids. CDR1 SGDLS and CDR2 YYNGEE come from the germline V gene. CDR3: CASSVGRAKGSTDTQYF. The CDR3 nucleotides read TGTGCCAGCAGCGTAGGGAGGGCGAAGGGGAGCACAGATACGCAGTATTTT.

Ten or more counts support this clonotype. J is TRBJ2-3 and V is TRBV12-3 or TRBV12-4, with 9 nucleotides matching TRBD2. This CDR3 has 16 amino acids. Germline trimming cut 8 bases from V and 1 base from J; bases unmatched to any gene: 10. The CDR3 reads CASSRGTSLGTDTQYF. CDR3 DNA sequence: TGTGCCAGCTCACGGGGGACTAGCTTGGGCACAGATACGCAGTATTTT.

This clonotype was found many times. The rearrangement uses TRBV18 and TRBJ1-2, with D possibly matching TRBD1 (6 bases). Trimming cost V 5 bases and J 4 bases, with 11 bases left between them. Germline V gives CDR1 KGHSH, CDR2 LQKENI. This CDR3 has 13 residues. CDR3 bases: TGTGCCAGCTCAGCAGGACAGATCTATGGCTACACCTTC. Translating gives CASSAGQIYGYTF.

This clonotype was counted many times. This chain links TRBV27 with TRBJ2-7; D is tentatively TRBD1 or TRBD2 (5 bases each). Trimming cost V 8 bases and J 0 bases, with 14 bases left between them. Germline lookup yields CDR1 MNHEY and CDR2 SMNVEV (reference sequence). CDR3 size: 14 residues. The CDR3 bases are TGTGCCAGCGGCCGGGACGGTAGCTCCTACGAGCAGTACTTC. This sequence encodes CASGRDGSSYEQYF.

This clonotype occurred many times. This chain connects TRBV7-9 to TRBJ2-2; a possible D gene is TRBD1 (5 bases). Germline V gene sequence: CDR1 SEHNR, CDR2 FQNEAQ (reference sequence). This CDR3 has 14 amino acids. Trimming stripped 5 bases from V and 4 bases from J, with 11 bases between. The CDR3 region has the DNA TGTGCCAGCAGCCTTCCAGGGTTCACCGGGGAGCTGTTTTTT. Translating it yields CASSLPGFTGELFF.

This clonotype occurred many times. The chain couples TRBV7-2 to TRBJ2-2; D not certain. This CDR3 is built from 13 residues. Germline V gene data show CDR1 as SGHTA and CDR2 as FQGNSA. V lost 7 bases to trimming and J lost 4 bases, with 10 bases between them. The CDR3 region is CASIRVRTGELFF. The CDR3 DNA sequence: TGTGCCAGCATCCGAGTCCGCACCGGGGAGCTGTTTTTT.

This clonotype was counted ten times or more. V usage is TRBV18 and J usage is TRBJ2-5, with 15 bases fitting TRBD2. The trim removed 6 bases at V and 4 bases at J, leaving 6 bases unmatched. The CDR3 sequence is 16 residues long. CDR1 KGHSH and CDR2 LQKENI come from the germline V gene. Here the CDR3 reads CASSKGLAGGPETQYF. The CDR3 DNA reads TGTGCCAGCTCGAAAGGACTAGCGGGGGGGCCAGAGACCCAGTACTTC. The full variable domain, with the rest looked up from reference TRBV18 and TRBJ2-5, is NAGVMQNPRHLVRRRGQEARLRCSPMKGHSHVYWYRQLPEEGLKFMVYLQKENIIDESGMPKERFSAEFPKEGPSILRIQQVVRGDSAAYFCASSKGLAGGPETQYFGPGTRLLVL.

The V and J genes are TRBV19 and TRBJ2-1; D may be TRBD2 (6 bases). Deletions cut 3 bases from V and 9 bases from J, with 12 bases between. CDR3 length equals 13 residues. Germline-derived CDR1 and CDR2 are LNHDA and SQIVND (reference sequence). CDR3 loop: CASSITSGVEQFF. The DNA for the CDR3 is TGTGCCAGTAGTATTACCTCGGGAGTTGAGCAGTTCTTC. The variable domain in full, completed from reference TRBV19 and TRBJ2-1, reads DGGITQSPKYLFRKEGQNVTLSCEQNLNHDAMYWYRQDPGQGLRLIYYSQIVNDFQKGDIAEGYSVSREKKESFPLTVTSAQKNPTAFYLCASSITSGVEQFFGPGTRLTVL.

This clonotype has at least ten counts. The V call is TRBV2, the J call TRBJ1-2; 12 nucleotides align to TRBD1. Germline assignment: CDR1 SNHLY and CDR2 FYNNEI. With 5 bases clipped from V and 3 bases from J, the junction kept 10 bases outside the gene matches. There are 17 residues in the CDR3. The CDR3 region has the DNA TGTGCCAGCAGTCTGTCCCGGGACAGGGGGCGGTACTATGGCTACACCTTC. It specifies CASSLSRDRGRYYGYTF.

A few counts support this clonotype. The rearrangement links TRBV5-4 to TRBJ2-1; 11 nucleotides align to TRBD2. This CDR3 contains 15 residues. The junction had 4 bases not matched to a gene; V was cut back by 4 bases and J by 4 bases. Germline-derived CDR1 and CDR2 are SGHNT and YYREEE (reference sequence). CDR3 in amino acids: CASSALAGEYNEQFF. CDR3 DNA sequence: TGTGCCAGCAGCGCACTAGCGGGGGAATACAATGAGCAGTTCTTC.